The T cell receptor (beta chain) under discussion was sequenced for a study of T-cell reconstitution after alpha-beta-depleted transplantation in children. The library targeted TCRbeta and was prepared with unique molecular identifiers. TCRdb passed the PCR reads through MiXCR, listing each CDR3 protein once. Of hundreds of thousands of distinct CDR3 sequences listed, roughly 15% are singletons. This clonotype was seen repeatedly, ten times or more. The CDR3 is made up of 15 amino acids. Between the trimmed V and J ends, which lost 6 bases and 2 bases, there was a span of 18 bases. Germline V gene sequence: CDR1 DFQATT, CDR2 SNEGSKA (reference sequence).

The receptor's source is a human donor who donated a stem cell graft to a child with acute myeloid leukemia. The V and J genes are TRBV20-1 and TRBJ2-3, with D possibly matching TRBD2 (5 bases). The sample consisted of PBMCs from the stem cell graft donor, taken from the stem cell graft. The CDR3 nucleotides read TGCAGTGCCTCTAACCCCGGGGTCCACACAGATACGCAGTATTTT. Protein product: CSASNPGVHTDTQYF.